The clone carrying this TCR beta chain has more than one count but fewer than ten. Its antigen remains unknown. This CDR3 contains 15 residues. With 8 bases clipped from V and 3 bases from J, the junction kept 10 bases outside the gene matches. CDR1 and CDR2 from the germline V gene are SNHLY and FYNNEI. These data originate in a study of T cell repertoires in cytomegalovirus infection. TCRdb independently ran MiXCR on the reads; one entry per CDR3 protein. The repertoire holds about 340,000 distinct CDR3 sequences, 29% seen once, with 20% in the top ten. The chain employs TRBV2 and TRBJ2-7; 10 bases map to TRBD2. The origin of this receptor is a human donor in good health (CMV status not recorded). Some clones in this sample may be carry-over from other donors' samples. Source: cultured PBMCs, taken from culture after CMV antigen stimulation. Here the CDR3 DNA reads TGTGCCAGCCTTCCGGGACTAGCGCCTAGCTACGAGCAGTACTTC. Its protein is CASLPGLAPSYEQYF.